The 22 T cell receptor beta chains reported below all come from one sample, sequenced in a study of T cells in Graves' hyperthyroidism and ophthalmopathy. Amplified regions were TCR beta CDR3 sequences from RNA transcripts. First-round RT-PCR with HTBI primers amplified the TCR CDR3 region. In TCRdb, the multiplex PCR reads were re-called with MiXCR into one record per CDR3 protein. The data hold about 640,000 distinct CDR3 sequences, with about 15% observed a single time. The sample taken for sequencing was blood. These receptors were obtained from a woman aged 50 to 65 with Graves' ophthalmopathy.

V gene TRBV19 combines with J gene TRBJ2-1; no reliable D call. The CDR3 sequence is 16 residues long. The ends were cut back, 0 bases at V and 2 bases at J, with 11 bases in the middle. Germline CDR1 LNHDA, CDR2 SQIVND (reference sequence). The CDR3 DNA sequence: TGTGCCAGTAGTATAGATCAAGCGATACCCTACAATGAGCAGTTCTTC. It is translated as CASSIDQAIPYNEQFF.

DNA of the CDR3: TGTGCCAGCAGCCGAAACCAAGTAGGGGGGGTCTGGGGGAGCTATCAGCCCCAGCATTTT. This translates into CASSRNQVGGVWGSYQPQHF. The chain links TRBV7-2 to TRBJ1-5; D may be TRBD1 (6 bases). The CDR3 is 20 amino acids. Germline values: CDR1 SGHTA, CDR2 FQGNSA. With 5 bases removed from V and 5 bases from J, the gap between germline ends came to 31 bases.

Concerning this clonotype itself: Since a much larger clone is just one base distant, this may be a read error. V usage is TRBV6-1 and J usage is TRBJ2-7; 10 bases are a match to TRBD2. The CDR3 has 16 amino acids. Germline assignment: CDR1 MNHNS and CDR2 SASEGT. The DNA for the CDR3 is TGTGCCAGCAGCCCCCAGAAAACTAGCGGGGCCTACGAGCATTACTTC. This encodes CASSPQKTSGAYEHYF.

The table lists this clonotype with many counts. V usage is TRBV27 and J usage is TRBJ1-5; the match to TRBD1 covers 10 bases. The CDR3 covers 17 residues. CDR1 is MNHEY, CDR2 SMNVEV, per germline (reference sequence). V lost 5 bases and J lost 1; bases outside the gene matches: 8. CDR3 protein: CASSADRGERSNQPQHF. CDR3 DNA: TGTGCCAGCAGTGCGGACAGGGGGGAAAGGAGCAATCAGCCCCAGCATTTT.

The CDR3 coding sequence is TGTGCCAGTAGTTTCCGACTAGGAGGAGAGACCCAGTACTTC. Translating it yields CASSFRLGGETQYF. The rearrangement links TRBV19 to TRBJ2-5, with D perhaps matching TRBD2 (6 bases). V was clipped by 5 bases and J by 4 bases, with 14 bases between them. From germline, CDR1 is LNHDA and CDR2 SQIVND (reference sequence). There are 14 residues in the CDR3.

Note on this clonotype: At one boundary the junction diverges from the germline segment, which might be a read error. The V gene is TRBV6-2 or TRBV6-3, the J gene TRBJ2-5, with 8 nucleotides matching TRBD1. CDR1 MNHEY and CDR2 SVGEGT come from the germline V gene. The CDR3 is 12 residues long. The CDR3 region is CASLSGTGRVDF. As DNA, the CDR3 is TGTGCCAGCTTATCCGGGACAGGCCGTGTTGACTTC.

This clonotype was detected many times. This chain uses TRBV7-9 with TRBJ2-5; no clear D gene. Germline CDR1 reads SEHNR; CDR2 reads FQNEAQ (reference sequence). This CDR3 has 13 residues. Trimming cost V 2 bases and J 1 base, with 5 bases left between them. Here the CDR3 reads CASSLYSQETQYF. CDR3 bases: TGTGCCAGCAGCTTATACAGCCAAGAGACCCAGTACTTC. The variable domain in full, completed from reference TRBV7-9 and TRBJ2-5, reads DTGVSQNPRHKITKRGQNVTFRCDPISEHNRLYWYRQTLGQGPEFLTYFQNEAQLEKSRLLSDRFSAERPKGSFSTLEIQRTEQGDSAMYLCASSLYSQETQYFGPGTRLLVL.

This clonotype was detected many times. The chain uses TRBV5-1 and TRBJ2-1; D is possibly TRBD1 (6 bases). The germline V gene encodes CDR1 SGHRS and CDR2 YFSETQ. This CDR3 has 15 residues. Trimming stripped 0 bases from V and 5 bases from J, with 12 bases between. DNA of the CDR3: TGCGCCAGCAGCTTGGGAGGGACAACTCACAATGAGCAGTTCTTC. It encodes CASSLGGTTHNEQFF.

V and J are TRBV4-3 and TRBJ2-7, with D perhaps matching TRBD1 (5 bases). Germline-derived CDR1 and CDR2 are LGHNA and YSLEER. Trimming cost V 3 bases and J 0 bases, with 15 bases left between them. This CDR3 has 16 amino acids. The CDR3 reads CASSQLRQRTSYEQYF. CDR3 in DNA: TGCGCCAGCAGCCAGCTTAGACAGCGAACCTCCTACGAGCAGTACTTC.

The rearrangement links TRBV9 to TRBJ2-5, with 8 nucleotides matching TRBD2. The CDR3 consists of 16 residues. The V segment lost 2 bases and the J segment 2 bases; nucleotides outside the gene matches: 8. Germline CDR1 and CDR2: SGDLS and YYNGEE. The CDR3 bases are TGTGCCAGCAGCGTTGGTACGGGACTAGTACAAGAGACCCAGTACTTC. Residues: CASSVGTGLVQETQYF.

The table lists this clonotype with a few counts. V gene TRBV19 combines with J gene TRBJ2-1, with 7 bases that match TRBD2. Trimming at V came to 2 bases and at J to 7 bases, leaving 8 bases not matched to a gene. Germline-derived CDR1 and CDR2 are LNHDA and SQIVND (reference sequence). This CDR3 contains 15 residues. The CDR3 coding sequence is TGTGCCAGTAGTATAAAGCGGGATGGGCGTAATGAGCAGTTCTTC. Translated: CASSIKRDGRNEQFF.

This clonotype showed up many times. The J gene is TRBJ2-5, the V gene TRBV12-3 or TRBV12-4, with D perhaps being TRBD1 or TRBD2 (5 bases each). The CDR3 extends over 14 amino acids. The V gene lost 4 bases and the J gene lost 5 bases, with 14 bases spanning the gap. CDR3 in amino acids: CASSSPGLTETQYF. CDR3 DNA: TGTGCCAGCAGTTCCCCGGGGCTAACGGAGACCCAGTACTTC.

This clonotype was recorded many times. This chain joins TRBV6-1 and TRBJ2-7; 9 positions agree with TRBD1. The ends lost 7 bases at V and 3 bases at J; junction bases unmatched: 7. This CDR3 has 14 amino acids. CDR1 is MNHNS and CDR2 is SASEGT in the germline V gene. The CDR3 is CASMTTGGNYEQYF. CDR3 bases: TGTGCCAGCATGACGACAGGGGGAAACTACGAGCAGTACTTC.

This clonotype was seen repeatedly, ten times or more. The chain employs TRBV28 and TRBJ2-3; TRBD1 agrees at 7 bases. Trimming at V came to 3 bases and at J to 2 bases, leaving 5 bases not matched to a gene. The germline gives CDR1 MDHEN, CDR2 SYDVKM. This CDR3 has 15 residues. The CDR3 coding sequence is TGTGCCAGCAGTTTTGGGGACAGAATCACAGATACGCAGTATTTT. It translates to CASSFGDRITDTQYF.

Ten or more counts support this clonotype. The chain joins TRBV7-9 to TRBJ2-3; D remains ambiguous. With 5 bases removed from V and 6 bases from J, the gap between germline ends came to 12 bases. CDR1 is SEHNR, CDR2 FQNEAQ, per germline (reference sequence). The CDR3 totals 13 residues. CDR3 residues: CASSLMAADTQYF. For the CDR3, the DNA is TGTGCCAGCAGCCTCATGGCAGCCGATACGCAGTATTTT.

V is TRBV4-3 and J is TRBJ1-1, with a tentative D call TRBD1 (6 bases). In germline, CDR1 is LGHNA, CDR2 YSLEER. This CDR3 is built from 14 residues. The V gene lost 4 bases and the J gene lost 1 base, with 10 bases spanning the gap. The CDR3 sequence: CASSLRDTNTEAFF. In nucleotides, the CDR3 is TGCGCCAGCAGCCTCCGGGACACGAACACTGAAGCTTTCTTT.

In this sample, this clonotype turned up many times. The chain recombines TRBV12-3 or TRBV12-4 with TRBJ2-7, with 8 bases fitting TRBD2. The ends lost 1 base at V and 3 bases at J; junction bases unmatched: 8. The CDR3 totals 16 residues. CDR3 nucleotides: TGTGCCAGCAGTTTAGTTCTAGCGGGTTCCAACTACGAGCAGTACTTC. Its protein is CASSLVLAGSNYEQYF.

This clonotype was recorded at least ten times. The genes are TRBV3-1 and TRBJ2-5; the match to TRBD1 covers 9 bases. The CDR3 extends over 18 amino acids. CDR1 and CDR2 (germline): LGHDT, YNNKEL (reference sequence). Unmatched junction bases numbered 10, after V lost 1 base and J lost 1 base. As DNA, the CDR3 is TGTGCCAGCAGCCAAGTGGGGACAGGGTGGGGATCCCAAGAGACCCAGTACTTC. Protein product: CASSQVGTGWGSQETQYF.

The chain links TRBV19 to TRBJ1-1, with 7 bases that match TRBD1. The germline CDR1 and CDR2 sequences are LNHDA and SQIVND (reference sequence). The CDR3 extends over 13 amino acids. J gave up 3 bases and V 4 bases, and 2 bases lay outside the gene matches. The DNA for the CDR3 is TGTGCCAGTAGTACGACAGGGTACACTGAAGCTTTCTTT. This sequence encodes CASSTTGYTEAFF.

This clonotype was recorded at least ten times. The chain links TRBV30 to TRBJ2-1, with TRBD1 matching over 9 bases. The CDR3 length is 15 residues. Germline V gene data show CDR1 as GTSNPN and CDR2 as SVGIG (reference sequence). With 1 base clipped from V and 7 bases from J, the junction kept 8 bases outside the gene matches. CDR3 nucleotides: TGTGCCTGGAGTGCGGGGACAGGGACTGGTAATGAGCAGTTCTTC. This sequence encodes CAWSAGTGTGNEQFF.

This clonotype was seen ten or more times. The CDR3 sequence is CASSFEAPGQGVYEQYF. DNA for the CDR3: TGTGCCAGCAGTTTCGAGGCCCCGGGACAGGGAGTGTACGAGCAGTACTTC. The rearrangement joins TRBV28 to TRBJ2-7; TRBD1 matches 9 bases. The CDR3 is made up of 17 amino acids. Trimming removed 3 bases from V and 4 bases from J; junction bases left unmatched: 13. The germline gives CDR1 MDHEN, CDR2 SYDVKM.

The CDR3 loop is CASSLTGVRNQPQHF. The DNA for the CDR3 is TGTGCCAGCAGTTTAACAGGAGTAAGAAATCAGCCCCAGCATTTT. J is TRBJ1-5 and V is TRBV12-3 or TRBV12-4; weak D call: TRBD1 (5 bases). The CDR3 length is 15 residues. Between the trimmed V and J ends, which lost 2 bases and 4 bases, there was a span of 12 bases.